A selection of T cell receptor beta chains follows, all from one sample in a study of blood T cell repertoires in COVID-19. TCRdb's table, derived via immunoSEQ multiplex PCR, lists solely in-frame clones and lacks some. The sample lists approximately 170,000 clones; approximately 90% were seen once. Sequenced input: peripheral blood. The source is a man between 18 and 29 years old who had recovered from COVID-19. Both conserved end residues are part of each CDR3. The D gene is left open where the match is weak. Clone size is given for some rows only: seen once, a few or many times, or a class if the clone is expanded.

clone size: NA; D gene: NA; V gene: TRBV20-1; J gene: TRBJ2-7; CDR3 protein: CSARVPGEQYF; CDR3 DNA: TGCAGTGCTAGGGTGCCAGGGGAGCAGTACTTC
clone size: NA; D gene: TRBD1; V gene: TRBV6-5; J gene: TRBJ1-2; CDR3 protein: CASSLRDRMRGYTF; CDR3 DNA: TGTGCCAGCAGCCTCCGGGACAGAATGAGGGGCTACACCTTC
clone size: NA; D gene: NA; V gene: TRBV7-2; J gene: TRBJ2-1; CDR3 protein: CASSPRLVGLGEQFF; CDR3 DNA: TGTGCCAGCAGCCCTAGACTAGTGGGGCTCGGTGAGCAGTTCTTC
clone size: NA; D gene: NA; V gene: TRBV6-2/TRBV6-3; J gene: TRBJ2-7; CDR3 protein: CASSYSTRTGYEQYF; CDR3 DNA: TGTGCCAGCAGTTACTCGACCCGTACAGGGTACGAGCAGTACTTC
clone size: NA; D gene: TRBD2; V gene: TRBV6-2/TRBV6-3; J gene: TRBJ2-7; CDR3 protein: CASSYSMGGVSGQYF; CDR3 DNA: TGTGCCAGCAGTTACTCGATGGGAGGGGTAAGCGGGCAGTACTTC
clone size: NA; D gene: TRBD1; V gene: TRBV28; J gene: TRBJ1-5; CDR3 protein: CASSDPGTGFQPQHF; CDR3 DNA: TGTGCCAGCAGCGATCCCGGGACAGGGTTTCAGCCCCAGCATTTT
clone size: once; D gene: NA; V gene: TRBV5-6; J gene: TRBJ1-6; CDR3 protein: CASSLQTGGSYNSPLHF; CDR3 DNA: TGTGCCAGCAGCCTCCAGACAGGCGGCTCCTATAATTCACCCCTCCACTTT
clone size: NA; D gene: TRBD1; V gene: TRBV27; J gene: TRBJ1-1; CDR3 protein: CASSARGLNTEAFF; CDR3 DNA: TGTGCCAGCAGTGCCAGGGGGCTGAACACTGAAGCTTTCTTT
clone size: NA; D gene: TRBD2; V gene: TRBV4-3; J gene: TRBJ2-1; CDR3 protein: CASSFSGTHEQFF; CDR3 DNA: TGCGCCAGCAGTTTTAGCGGGACGCATGAGCAGTTCTTC
clone size: NA; D gene: TRBD2; V gene: TRBV7-9; J gene: TRBJ2-5; CDR3 protein: CASSNGLATQETQYF; CDR3 DNA: TGTGCCAGCAGTAACGGACTAGCGACTCAAGAGACCCAGTACTTC
clone size: NA; D gene: NA; V gene: TRBV19; J gene: TRBJ1-2; CDR3 protein: CASISGGGSNYGYTF; CDR3 DNA: TGTGCCAGTATCAGCGGGGGAGGCTCTAACTATGGCTACACCTTC
clone size: NA; D gene: NA; V gene: TRBV6-5; J gene: TRBJ1-5; CDR3 protein: CASSYSIPQGQPQHF; CDR3 DNA: TGTGCCAGCAGTTACTCGATCCCACAGGGCCAGCCCCAGCATTTT
clone size: NA; D gene: TRBD1; V gene: TRBV5-6; J gene: TRBJ2-1; CDR3 protein: CASSFLGTGTYNEQFF; CDR3 DNA: TGTGCCAGCAGCTTTCTTGGGACAGGGACCTACAATGAGCAGTTCTTC
clone size: NA; D gene: TRBD2; V gene: TRBV19; J gene: TRBJ2-3; CDR3 protein: CASNLAGDGAQYF; CDR3 DNA: TGTGCCAGTAACCTAGCGGGAGATGGGGCGCAGTATTTT
clone size: many; D gene: NA; V gene: TRBV6-4; J gene: TRBJ2-2; CDR3 protein: CASSVGASTGELFF; CDR3 DNA: TGTGCCAGCAGTGTGGGGGCAAGCACCGGGGAGCTGTTTTTT
clone size: NA; D gene: NA; V gene: TRBV5-4; J gene: TRBJ2-2; CDR3 protein: CASLQGGSGFTGELFF; CDR3 DNA: TGTGCCAGCCTCCAGGGGGGTAGCGGTTTCACCGGGGAGCTGTTTTTT
clone size: NA; D gene: TRBD1; V gene: TRBV28; J gene: TRBJ2-3; CDR3 protein: CASSIRTGVDTQYF; CDR3 DNA: TGTGCCAGCAGTATACGGACAGGGGTTGATACGCAGTATTTT
clone size: NA; D gene: TRBD1; V gene: TRBV24-1; J gene: TRBJ2-7; CDR3 protein: CATSGSDRGSYEQYF; CDR3 DNA: TGTGCCACCAGTGGAAGTGACAGGGGCTCCTACGAGCAGTACTTC
clone size: NA; D gene: NA; V gene: TRBV12-3/TRBV12-4; J gene: TRBJ1-2; CDR3 protein: CASSLGGFYGYTF; CDR3 DNA: TGTGCCAGCAGTTTGGGAGGGTTCTATGGCTACACCTTC
clone size: NA; D gene: TRBD2; V gene: TRBV13; J gene: TRBJ2-2; CDR3 protein: CASSWSGRGPGELFF; CDR3 DNA: TGTGCCAGCAGTTGGAGCGGGAGGGGGCCCGGGGAGCTGTTTTTT
clone size: few; D gene: NA; V gene: TRBV5-5; J gene: TRBJ1-6; CDR3 protein: CASSLEGGINSPLHF; CDR3 DNA: TGTGCCAGCAGCTTGGAAGGAGGTATTAATTCACCCCTCCACTTT
clone size: NA; D gene: NA; V gene: TRBV6-5; J gene: TRBJ2-2; CDR3 protein: CASSYGTGEHGELFF; CDR3 DNA: TGTGCCAGCAGTTACGGGACGGGGGAACACGGGGAGCTGTTTTTT
clone size: NA; D gene: NA; V gene: TRBV6-5; J gene: TRBJ2-7; CDR3 protein: CASSYGRGYEQYF; CDR3 DNA: TGTGCCAGCAGTTACGGCAGGGGTTACGAGCAGTACTTC
clone size: NA; D gene: NA; V gene: TRBV11-2; J gene: TRBJ2-7; CDR3 protein: CASSLEEGQTYEQYF; CDR3 DNA: TGTGCCAGCAGCTTAGAAGAAGGACAGACCTACGAGCAGTACTTC
clone size: NA; D gene: NA; V gene: TRBV2; J gene: TRBJ2-2; CDR3 protein: CASSEGQGANTGELFF; CDR3 DNA: TGTGCCAGCAGTGAAGGTCAGGGCGCGAACACCGGGGAGCTGTTTTTT
clone size: NA; D gene: TRBD2; V gene: TRBV5-4; J gene: TRBJ2-5; CDR3 protein: CASSTSSGKGETQYF; CDR3 DNA: TGTGCCAGCAGCACCTCTAGCGGAAAGGGGGAGACCCAGTACTTC
clone size: NA; D gene: NA; V gene: TRBV19; J gene: TRBJ1-5; CDR3 protein: CASSTTANQPQHF; CDR3 DNA: TGTGCCAGTAGTACCACTGCAAATCAGCCCCAGCATTTT
clone size: few; D gene: NA; V gene: TRBV7-9; J gene: TRBJ1-1; CDR3 protein: CASCFGDTEAFF; CDR3 DNA: TGTGCCAGCTGCTTCGGGGACACTGAAGCTTTCTTT
clone size: once; D gene: TRBD1; V gene: TRBV9; J gene: TRBJ1-1; CDR3 protein: CASSRPGTGNTEAFF; CDR3 DNA: TGTGCCAGCAGCCGTCCCGGGACAGGGAACACTGAAGCTTTCTTT
clone size: NA; D gene: NA; V gene: TRBV5-1; J gene: TRBJ1-1; CDR3 protein: CASKRTENTEAFF; CDR3 DNA: TGCGCCAGCAAAAGGACAGAGAACACTGAAGCTTTCTTT
clone size: NA; D gene: TRBD1; V gene: TRBV28; J gene: TRBJ2-7; CDR3 protein: CASTLTRDRASTMSGQYF; CDR3 DNA: TGTGCCAGCACCTTAACCCGGGACAGGGCCAGCACTATGAGCGGGCAGTACTTC
clone size: NA; D gene: TRBD2; V gene: TRBV5-1; J gene: TRBJ2-1; CDR3 protein: CASSIIAGGLNEQFF; CDR3 DNA: TGCGCCAGCAGCATAATAGCGGGAGGGCTCAATGAGCAGTTCTTC
clone size: once; D gene: NA; V gene: TRBV28; J gene: TRBJ2-7; CDR3 protein: CASRAGGPYEQYF; CDR3 DNA: TGTGCCAGCAGGGCCGGGGGGCCCTACGAGCAGTACTTC
clone size: NA; D gene: NA; V gene: TRBV12-5; J gene: TRBJ2-7; CDR3 protein: CASGLSGSAYEQYF; CDR3 DNA: TGTGCTAGTGGTTTATCAGGGTCGGCCTACGAGCAGTACTTC
clone size: NA; D gene: TRBD2; V gene: TRBV6-2/TRBV6-3; J gene: TRBJ2-7; CDR3 protein: CASSPGRLAFYEQYF; CDR3 DNA: TGTGCCAGCAGCCCCGGCCGACTAGCGTTTTACGAGCAGTACTTC
clone size: NA; D gene: TRBD2; V gene: TRBV20-1; J gene: TRBJ2-7; CDR3 protein: CSASEGTSLYYEQYF; CDR3 DNA: TGCAGTGCTAGTGAGGGGACTAGCTTATACTACGAGCAGTACTTC
clone size: NA; D gene: NA; V gene: TRBV7-3; J gene: TRBJ2-1; CDR3 protein: CASSLQSGSYNEQFF; CDR3 DNA: TGTGCCAGCAGCTTACAAAGCGGGTCTTACAATGAGCAGTTCTTC
clone size: NA; D gene: TRBD2; V gene: TRBV4-3; J gene: TRBJ2-7; CDR3 protein: CASSRGRGAYEQYF; CDR3 DNA: TGCGCCAGCAGCAGAGGGAGGGGTGCGTACGAGCAGTACTTC
clone size: few; D gene: NA; V gene: TRBV12-3/TRBV12-4; J gene: TRBJ1-1; CDR3 protein: CASSPGRYTEAFF; CDR3 DNA: TGTGCCAGCAGTCCCGGTCGGTACACTGAAGCTTTCTTT
clone size: NA; D gene: NA; V gene: TRBV2; J gene: TRBJ2-1; CDR3 protein: CASSEELAVYNEQFF; CDR3 DNA: TGTGCCAGCAGTGAGGAGCTAGCAGTCTACAATGAGCAGTTCTTC
clone size: NA; D gene: TRBD2; V gene: TRBV3-1/TRBV3-2; J gene: TRBJ2-7; CDR3 protein: CASSQEGRAGGSYEQYF; CDR3 DNA: TGTGCCAGCAGCCAAGAAGGACGAGCGGGAGGGTCCTACGAGCAGTACTTC
clone size: NA; D gene: TRBD2; V gene: TRBV7-2; J gene: TRBJ2-3; CDR3 protein: CASSLELSGLAGWQYF; CDR3 DNA: TGTGCCAGCAGCTTAGAACTCTCGGGGCTAGCGGGGTGGCAGTATTTT
clone size: NA; D gene: TRBD1; V gene: TRBV15; J gene: TRBJ2-1; CDR3 protein: CATSKVKGASSYNEQFF; CDR3 DNA: TGTGCCACCAGCAAAGTTAAGGGGGCAAGCTCCTACAATGAGCAGTTCTTC